The TCR beta chain described here comes from a study of CD8+CD57+ T cells in acquired aplastic anemia. Whole-study context: Mean yield of DNA from sorted CD4+ and CD8+ cells was roughly 3.4 ug. Findings and caveats of the study: Patients showed no significant difference from controls in CD8+ Simpson's diversity.

This clonotype was found once. Antigen unknown. Genomic DNA was employed as the template in profiling TCR beta VDJ and CDR3. TCRdb used MiXCR to reprocess the reads, holding one entry per CDR3 protein. The repertoire holds under 200,000 distinct CDR3 sequences, around 52% seen once, with more than 30% in the top ten. Only patients with CD8+CD57+ cell expansion on flow cytometry were chosen for sequencing. This CDR3 is 13 amino acids long. V lost 6 bases, J lost 3 bases, and 11 bases lay in between. Germline V gives CDR1 SGHTA, CDR2 FQGNSA. The chain is built from TRBV7-2 and TRBJ2-5; perhaps TRBD1 as D (5 bases). The sequenced sample was sorted CD4+, CD8+, or CD8+CD57+ T cells (not recorded which) from PBMCs. This sequence originates from a human donor with aplastic anemia. CDR3 region: CASRRPGKETQYF. The DNA for the CDR3 is TGTGCCAGCAGGAGACCAGGGAAAGAGACCCAGTACTTC. The variable domain in full, with the rest retrieved from reference TRBV7-2 and TRBJ2-5, is GAGVSQSPSNKVTEKGKDVELRCDPISGHTALYWYRQSLGQGLEFLIYFQGNSAPDKSGLPSDRFSAERTGGSVSTLTIQRTQQEDSAVYLCASRRPGKETQYFGPGTRLLVL.